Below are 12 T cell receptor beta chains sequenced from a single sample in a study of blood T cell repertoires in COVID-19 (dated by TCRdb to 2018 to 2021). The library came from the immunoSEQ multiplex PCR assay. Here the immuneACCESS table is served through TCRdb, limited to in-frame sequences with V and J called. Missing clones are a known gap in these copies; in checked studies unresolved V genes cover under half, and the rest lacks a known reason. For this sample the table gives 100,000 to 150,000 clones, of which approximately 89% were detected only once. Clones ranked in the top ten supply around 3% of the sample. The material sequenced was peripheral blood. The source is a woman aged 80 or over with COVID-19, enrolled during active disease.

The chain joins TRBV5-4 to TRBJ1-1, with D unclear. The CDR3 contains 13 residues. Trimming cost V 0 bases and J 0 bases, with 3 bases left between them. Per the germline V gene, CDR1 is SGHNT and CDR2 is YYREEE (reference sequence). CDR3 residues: CASSLALNTEAFF. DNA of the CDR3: TGTGCCAGCAGCTTGGCCTTGAACACTGAAGCTTTCTTT.

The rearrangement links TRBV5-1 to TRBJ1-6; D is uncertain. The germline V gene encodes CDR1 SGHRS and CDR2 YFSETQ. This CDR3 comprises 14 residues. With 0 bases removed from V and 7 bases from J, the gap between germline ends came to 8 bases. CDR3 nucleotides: TGCGCCAGCAGCTTGGACGGTATCAATTCACCCCTCCACTTT. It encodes CASSLDGINSPLHF. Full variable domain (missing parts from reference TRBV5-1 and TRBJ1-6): KAGVTQTPRYLIKTRGQQVTLSCSPISGHRSVSWYQQTPGQGLQFLFEYFSETQRNKGNFPGRFSGRQFSNSRSEMNVSTLELGDSALYLCASSLDGINSPLHFGNGTRLTVT.

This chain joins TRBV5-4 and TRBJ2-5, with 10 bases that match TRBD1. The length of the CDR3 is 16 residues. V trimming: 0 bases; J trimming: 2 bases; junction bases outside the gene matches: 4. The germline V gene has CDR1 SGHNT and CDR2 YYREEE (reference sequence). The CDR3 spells CASSLGDRGGQETQYF. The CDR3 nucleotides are TGTGCCAGCAGCTTGGGGGACAGGGGCGGACAAGAGACCCAGTACTTC.

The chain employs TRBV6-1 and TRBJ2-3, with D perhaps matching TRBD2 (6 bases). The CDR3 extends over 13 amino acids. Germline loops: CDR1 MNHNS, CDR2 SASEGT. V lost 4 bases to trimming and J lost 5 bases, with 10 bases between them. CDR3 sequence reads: CASSGDFGDTQYF. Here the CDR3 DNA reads TGTGCCAGCAGTGGGGACTTCGGAGATACGCAGTATTTT.

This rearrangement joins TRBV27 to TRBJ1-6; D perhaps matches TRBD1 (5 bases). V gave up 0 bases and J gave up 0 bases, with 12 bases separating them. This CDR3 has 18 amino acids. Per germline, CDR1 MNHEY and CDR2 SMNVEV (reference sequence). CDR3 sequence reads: CASSLSRAPSSYNSPLHF. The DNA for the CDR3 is TGTGCCAGCAGTTTATCCAGGGCGCCAAGCTCCTATAATTCACCCCTCCACTTT.

Here the CDR3 DNA reads TGTGCCAGCAGCGTAGCGGGGACTAATGAAAAACTGTTTTTT. Its protein is CASSVAGTNEKLFF. The chain combines TRBV9 with TRBJ1-4; D is unclear. V lost 0 bases, J lost 2 bases, and 5 bases lay in between. Germline-derived CDR1 and CDR2 are SGDLS and YYNGEE. This CDR3 contains 14 residues. Full variable domain (missing parts from reference TRBV9 and TRBJ1-4): DSGVTQTPKHLITATGQRVTLRCSPRSGDLSVYWYQQSLDQGLQFLIQYYNGEERAKGNILERFSAQQFPDLHSELNLSSLELGDSALYFCASSVAGTNEKLFFGSGTQLSVL.

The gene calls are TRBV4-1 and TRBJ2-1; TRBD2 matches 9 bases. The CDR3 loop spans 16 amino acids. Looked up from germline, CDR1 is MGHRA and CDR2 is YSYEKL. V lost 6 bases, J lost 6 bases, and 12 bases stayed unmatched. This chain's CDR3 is CASSPSGGRASNEQFF. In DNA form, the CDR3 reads TGCGCCAGCAGTCCAAGTGGCGGGAGGGCCTCCAATGAGCAGTTCTTC.

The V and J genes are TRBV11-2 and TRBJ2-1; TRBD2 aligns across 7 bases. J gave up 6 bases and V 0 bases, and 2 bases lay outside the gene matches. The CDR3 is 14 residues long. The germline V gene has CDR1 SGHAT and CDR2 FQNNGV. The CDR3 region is CASSLEAGLNEQFF. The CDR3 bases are TGTGCCAGCAGCTTAGAAGCGGGACTCAATGAGCAGTTCTTC.

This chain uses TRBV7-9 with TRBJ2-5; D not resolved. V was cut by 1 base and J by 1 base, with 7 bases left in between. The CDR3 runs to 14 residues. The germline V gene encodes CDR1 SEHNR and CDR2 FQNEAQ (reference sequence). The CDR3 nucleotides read TGTGCCAGCAGCTTAGATGTTCGCCAAGAGACCCAGTACTTC. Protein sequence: CASSLDVRQETQYF.

As DNA, the CDR3 is TGTGCCAGCAGCCAAGGGCCGGGGTTGGAGCAGACCCAGTACTTC. Encoded protein: CASSQGPGLEQTQYF. The V gene is TRBV3-1 (or the pseudogene TRBV3-2), the J gene TRBJ2-5, with D possibly being TRBD2 (5 bases). The CDR3 runs 15 residues. Trimming removed 1 base from V and 6 bases from J, with 15 bases in between. Germline assignment: CDR1 LGHDT and CDR2 YNNKEL (reference sequence).

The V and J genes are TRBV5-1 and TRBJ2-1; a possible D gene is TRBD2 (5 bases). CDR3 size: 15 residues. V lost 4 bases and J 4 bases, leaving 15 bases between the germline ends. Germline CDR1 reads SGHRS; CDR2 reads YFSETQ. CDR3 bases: TGCGCCAGCAGCCCCCAGGAGCGAGGGTACAATGAGCAGTTCTTC. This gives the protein CASSPQERGYNEQFF.

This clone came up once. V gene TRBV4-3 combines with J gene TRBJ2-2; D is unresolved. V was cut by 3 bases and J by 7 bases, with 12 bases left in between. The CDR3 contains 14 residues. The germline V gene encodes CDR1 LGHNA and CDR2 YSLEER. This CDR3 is CASSHNGGGGELFF. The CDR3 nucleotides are TGCGCCAGCAGCCATAACGGCGGCGGCGGGGAGCTGTTTTTT.